A selection of T cell receptor beta chains follows, all from one sample in a study of blood T cell repertoires in COVID-19. TCRdb's table, derived via immunoSEQ multiplex PCR, lists solely in-frame clones and lacks some. The sample has some 160,000 clones, 89% seen once; the top ten hold approximately 3%. The sample was peripheral blood. The source is a man aged 55 to 70 with acute or convalescent COVID-19. Each CDR3 is given with its conserved first and last residue. Size values are once, few and many counts, or a class for expanded clones, and some rows have none.

j_call v_call clone_size cdr3_aa
TRBJ1-2 TRBV19 NA CASSTLTGVLNYGYTF
TRBJ2-6 TRBV5-1 NA CASRDDRAGANVLTF
TRBJ1-1 TRBV27 NA CASSRGQYTEAFF
TRBJ2-1 TRBV6-6 NA CAITRRGNEQFF
TRBJ1-1 TRBV10-3 NA CAISERGTEAFF
TRBJ1-1 TRBV3-1/TRBV3-2 NA CASSQQGRYTEAFF
TRBJ1-2 TRBV5-4 few CASSPPGNYGYTF
TRBJ1-2 TRBV6-6 NA CASSQQSNYGYTF
TRBJ2-3 TRBV7-3 NA CASSIGGMGTDTQYF
TRBJ1-1 TRBV7-3 NA CASSLQGAITEAFF
TRBJ2-1 TRBV7-9 NA CASSPEYNEQFF
TRBJ1-4 TRBV30 NA CAWRGQGMGEKLFF
TRBJ1-4 TRBV4-2 NA CASSQETGWKEKLFF
TRBJ1-5 TRBV23-1 NA CAPSRGRRNNQPQHF
TRBJ1-1 TRBV3-1/TRBV3-2 NA CASGDRGRANTEAFF
TRBJ1-2 TRBV6-5 once CASKDRGEGYTF
TRBJ1-5 TRBV19 NA CASSMGRGILRGSNQPQHF